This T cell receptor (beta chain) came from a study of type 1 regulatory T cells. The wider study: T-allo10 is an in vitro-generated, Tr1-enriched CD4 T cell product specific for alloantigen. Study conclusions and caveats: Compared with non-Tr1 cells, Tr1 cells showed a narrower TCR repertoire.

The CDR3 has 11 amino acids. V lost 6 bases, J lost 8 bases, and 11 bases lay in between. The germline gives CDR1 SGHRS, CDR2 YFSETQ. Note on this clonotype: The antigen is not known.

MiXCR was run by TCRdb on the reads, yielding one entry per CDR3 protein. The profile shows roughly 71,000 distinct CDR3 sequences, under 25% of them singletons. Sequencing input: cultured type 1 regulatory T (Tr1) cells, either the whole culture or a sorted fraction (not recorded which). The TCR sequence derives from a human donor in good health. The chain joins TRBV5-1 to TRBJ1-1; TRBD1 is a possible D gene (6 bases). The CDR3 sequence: CASKGGIEAFF. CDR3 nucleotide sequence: TGCGCCAGCAAGGGGGGCATAGAAGCTTTCTTT.